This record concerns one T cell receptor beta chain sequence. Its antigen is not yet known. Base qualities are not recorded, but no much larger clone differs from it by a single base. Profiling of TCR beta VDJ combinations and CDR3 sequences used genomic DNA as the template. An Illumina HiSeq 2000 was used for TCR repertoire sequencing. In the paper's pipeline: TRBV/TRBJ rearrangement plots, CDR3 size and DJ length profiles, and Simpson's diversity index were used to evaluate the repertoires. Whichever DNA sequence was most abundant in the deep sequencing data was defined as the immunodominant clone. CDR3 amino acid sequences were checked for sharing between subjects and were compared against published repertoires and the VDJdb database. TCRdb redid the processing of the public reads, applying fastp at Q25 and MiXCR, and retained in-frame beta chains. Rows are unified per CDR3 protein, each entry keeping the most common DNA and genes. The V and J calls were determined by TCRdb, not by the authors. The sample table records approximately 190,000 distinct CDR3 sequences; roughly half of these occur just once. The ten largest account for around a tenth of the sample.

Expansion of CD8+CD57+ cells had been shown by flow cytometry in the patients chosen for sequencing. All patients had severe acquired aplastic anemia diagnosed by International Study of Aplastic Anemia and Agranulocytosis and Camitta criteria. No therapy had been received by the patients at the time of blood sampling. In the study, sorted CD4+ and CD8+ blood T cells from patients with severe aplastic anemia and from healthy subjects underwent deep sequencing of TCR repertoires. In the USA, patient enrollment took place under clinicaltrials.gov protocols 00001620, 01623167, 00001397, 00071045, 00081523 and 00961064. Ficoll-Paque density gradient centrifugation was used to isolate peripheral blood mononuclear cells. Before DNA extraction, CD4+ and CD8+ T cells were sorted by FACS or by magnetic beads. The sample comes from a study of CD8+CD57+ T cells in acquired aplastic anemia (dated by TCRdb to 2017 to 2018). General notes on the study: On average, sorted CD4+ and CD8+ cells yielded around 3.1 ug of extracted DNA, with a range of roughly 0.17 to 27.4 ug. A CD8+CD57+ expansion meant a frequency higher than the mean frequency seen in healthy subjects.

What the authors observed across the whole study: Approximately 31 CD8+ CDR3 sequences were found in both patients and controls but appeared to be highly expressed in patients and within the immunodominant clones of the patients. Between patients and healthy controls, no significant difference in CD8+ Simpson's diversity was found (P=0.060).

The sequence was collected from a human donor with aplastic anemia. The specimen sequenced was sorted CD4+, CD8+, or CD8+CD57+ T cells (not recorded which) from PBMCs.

The CDR3 corresponds to CASSQAPDQPQHF. The sequenced DNA is TGTGCCAGCAGCCAGGCGCCCGATCAGCCCCAGCATTTT. The rearranged chain carries TRBV9 and TRBJ1-5; no D segment can be confidently identified. Measured from the cysteine to the phenylalanine, the CDR3 is 13 residues long. Solely the CDR3 DNA is kept, with 39 bases framed from the first base. Per the germline V gene, SGDLS is the CDR1 and YYNGEE is the CDR2. V loses 4 bases, J loses 5 bases, and the germline ends lie 10 bases apart.